Detailed here is one TCR beta chain. This clonotype was found a few times. Its target antigen remains unknown. No base quality values were provided; no much bigger clone lies one nucleotide off. Trimming costs V 7 bases and J 6 bases, and their ends lie 10 bases apart. For CDR1 and CDR2, the germline V gene lists SNHLY and FYNNEI. Its CDR3 holds 13 amino acids, cysteine through phenylalanine. Here the CDR3 DNA is all that survives: 39 bases in frame from base 1. The data were taken from a study of CD8 T cells in ankylosing spondylitis (TCRdb year 2017). Regarding the complete study: The study profiled T cell receptor beta repertoires in healthy donors and ankylosing spondylitis patients to find disease-linked TCR variants. In total, the full study cohort was made up of approximately 99 healthy donors and 25 or so ankylosing spondylitis patients. Samples of peripheral blood were taken, and for ankylosing spondylitis patients, synovial fluid was collected as well. What the authors observed across the whole study: Some of the motif variants had been reported before in the synovial fluid and blood of reactive arthritis patients, a finding that suggests common disease-initiation mechanisms. A CD8+ phenotype was shown by the disease-linked clones, which were found at relatively low frequencies in peripheral blood. Significant enrichment of the disease-linked clones was reported in matched synovial fluid samples from ankylosing spondylitis patients. A TCR beta motif of 7 or 8 highly homologous amino acid variants appeared characteristic of blood from ankylosing spondylitis patients.

Sequenced using an Illumina HiSeq 2500. Quantitative 5'-RACE with molecular barcodes was the method used to prepare the TCR beta libraries. Concerning the study's data processing: A new computational method, built on a probabilistic model of VDJ rearrangement, was used to identify disease-linked TCR variants. The public reads were reprocessed in TCRdb via fastp at Q25 and MiXCR, keeping in-frame beta chains. For every CDR3 protein sequence, its rows merge into one entry that carries the most common genes and DNA. TCRdb, rather than the study authors, made the V and J calls. A total of around 430,000 distinct CDR3 sequences appear in this sample, 17% of them only once. Around 0.92% of the sample is taken by the ten largest.

The specimen was blood, either unsorted or a sorted T cell fraction (not recorded which). The chain is assembled from TRBV2 and TRBJ1-6, with no confident D gene call. This TCR was sampled from a male donor with ankylosing spondylitis. The DNA reads TGTGCCAGCACTAGCATTTCTAATTCACCCCTCCACTTT. The resulting protein is CASTSISNSPLHF.